These 3 T cell receptor beta chains originate from one sample sequenced in a study of blood T cell repertoires in COVID-19. The assay was immunoSEQ multiplex PCR, and TCRdb's table has in-frame clones only and misses some. The data show 350,000 to 450,000 clones, with 70% to 90% seen just once and over 2% held by the top ten. The sequencing sample was made of peripheral blood. The receptor set was obtained from a woman aged 55-70 years with COVID-19, enrolled during active disease.

The chain links TRBV6-5 to TRBJ2-3, with 7 bases that match TRBD1. CDR3 length: 15 residues. The germline CDR1 and CDR2 sequences are MNHEY and SVGAGI. The V gene end was trimmed by 10 bases and the J gene end by 5 bases; junction bases not matched to a gene: 15. The CDR3: CATDPRQGEGDTQYF. The DNA for the CDR3 is TGTGCCACCGATCCGAGACAGGGAGAAGGAGATACGCAGTATTTT.

This clone was seen a single time. The CDR3 nucleotides read TGCGCCAGCAGCGGACCCCCGGGAGGCGGGGAGCTGTTTTTT. As protein: CASSGPPGGGELFF. The V and J genes are TRBV5-1 and TRBJ2-2; 7 bases agree with TRBD2. The CDR3 is made up of 14 amino acids. Trimming took 4 bases from V and 7 from J; bases not matched to a gene: 7. Germline V gene sequence: CDR1 SGHRS, CDR2 YFSETQ. The full variable domain, with the rest looked up from reference TRBV5-1 and TRBJ2-2, is KAGVTQTPRYLIKTRGQQVTLSCSPISGHRSVSWYQQTPGQGLQFLFEYFSETQRNKGNFPGRFSGRQFSNSRSEMNVSTLELGDSALYLCASSGPPGGGELFFGEGSRLTVL.

CDR3 in DNA: TGTGCCAGCAGCTTAGGGGGACAGGGGGGCACAGATACGCAGTATTTT. Translation gives CASSLGGQGGTDTQYF. The chain combines TRBV7-9 with TRBJ2-3; TRBD1 matches at 11 bases. Germline V lookup: CDR1 SEHNR, CDR2 FQNEAQ (reference sequence). CDR3 size: 16 residues. With V trimmed by 1 base and J by 1 base, 1 base remained unmatched.